A single sample gave rise to the 22 T cell receptor beta chains below, sequenced in a study of T-cell reconstitution after alpha-beta-depleted transplantation in children. It was with unique molecular identifiers that the TCRbeta library was prepared. TCRdb used MiXCR to reprocess the PCR reads, holding one entry per CDR3 protein. The sample lists hundreds of thousands of distinct CDR3 sequences, 15% to 20% occurring once. The sample in question was PBMCs, mostly from graft donor cells, obtained 360 days after TCRalphabeta/CD19-depleted stem cell transplant. These receptors originate from a male patient younger than 18 who had a stem cell transplant for acute lymphoblastic leukemia, so the T cells may come from the graft donor.

Concerning this clonotype: This may be a read error, as it is one base from a much larger clone. The CDR3 is CSVRWGVGAGELFF. In nucleotides, the CDR3 is TGCAGTGTTAGATGGGGGGTCGGAGCCGGGGAGCTGTTTTTT. J is TRBJ2-2 and V is TRBV20-1; D is perhaps TRBD2 (6 bases). This CDR3 is 14 amino acids long. Germline CDR1 is DFQATT and CDR2 is SNEGSKA (reference sequence).

The CDR3 is CSVKPLTDTQYF. DNA of the CDR3: TGCAGCGTTAAGCCTCTCACAGATACGCAGTATTTT. The chain links TRBV29-1 to TRBJ2-3; D is unclear. The CDR3 has 12 residues. Germline V gene lookup returns CDR1 SQVTM and CDR2 ANQGSEA. The V and J ends lost 5 bases and 2 bases respectively, with 8 bases between them.

This clonotype has a handful of counts. The chain has TRBV12-3 or TRBV12-4 and TRBJ2-2, with 12 positions matching TRBD2. This CDR3 is built from 16 residues. The ends lost 7 bases at V and 8 bases at J; junction bases unmatched: 11. The CDR3 DNA follows: TGTGCCAGCATCTCTTGGACTAGCGGGAAATTGGGGGAGCTGTTTTTT. This gives the protein CASISWTSGKLGELFF.

The J gene is TRBJ1-2, the V gene TRBV7-2; D gene unclear. V was clipped by 5 bases and J by 7 bases, with 14 bases between them. The CDR3 runs to 13 residues. Germline V CDR1 and CDR2: SGHTA, FQGNSA. DNA for the CDR3: TGTGCCAGCAGCCGACGGGAGTTTCGTGGCTACACCTTC. Translation: CASSRREFRGYTF.

The CDR3 spells CASSSRGDRGVGELFF. CDR3 sequence (DNA): TGTGCCAGCAGCTCTCGCGGGGACAGGGGCGTCGGGGAGCTGTTTTTT. The chain links TRBV11-3 to TRBJ2-2; TRBD1 agrees at 10 bases. From germline, CDR1 is SGHNT and CDR2 YENEEA. V shed 4 bases and J 7 bases; nucleotides not matched to a gene: 9. This CDR3 region has 16 residues.

This clonotype appeared many times. This chain connects TRBV12-3 or TRBV12-4 to TRBJ2-7; D remains unclear. The V end was cut by 3 bases, the J end by 5 bases, with 11 bases between. The CDR3 is made up of 13 amino acids. The CDR3 sequence: CASSFPPRDEQYF. The CDR3 nucleotides read TGTGCCAGCAGTTTCCCCCCTCGGGACGAGCAGTACTTC.

The V gene is TRBV27, the J gene TRBJ2-7, with D possibly TRBD2 on 5 matching bases. Germline values: CDR1 MNHEY, CDR2 SMNVEV (reference sequence). This CDR3 spans 14 amino acids. V lost 3 bases and J lost 1, with 10 bases in between. In DNA form, the CDR3 reads TGTGCCAGCAGTTTCGAGCGGCAGTCCTACGAGCAGTACTTC. Amino acids: CASSFERQSYEQYF.

This clonotype was observed a few times. The rearrangement uses TRBV5-1 and TRBJ1-1, with 9 bases identical to TRBD1. Unmatched junction bases numbered 5, after V lost 3 bases and J lost 11 bases. Germline V gives CDR1 SGHRS, CDR2 YFSETQ. CDR3 size: 12 residues. The CDR3 protein is CASSSGQGRAFF. CDR3 DNA sequence: TGCGCCAGCAGCTCGGGACAGGGCAGGGCTTTCTTT.

In regard to this clonotype: A much larger clone is a single base away; this may be a read error. The V gene is TRBV3-1, the J gene TRBJ2-7, with D uncertain. The CDR3 length is 15 residues. Per germline, CDR1 LGHDT and CDR2 YNNKEL (reference sequence). The CDR3 DNA sequence: TGTGCCACCAGCCAAGATCGCGTCAGGCCCTACGAGCAGTACTTC. The encoded protein is CATSQDRVRPYEQYF.

This clonotype was found a few times. The chain recombines TRBV5-1 with TRBJ2-3; D gene uncertain. Germline CDR1 reads SGHRS; CDR2 reads YFSETQ. The CDR3 is 16 amino acids. Trimming took off 2 bases at V and 2 bases at J, with 15 bases between the two ends. The CDR3 protein is CASSFWAAEITDTQYF. The DNA of the CDR3 is TGCGCCAGCAGCTTTTGGGCGGCGGAGATCACAGATACGCAGTATTTT.

This clonotype turned up a few times. The V gene is TRBV12-3 or TRBV12-4, the J gene TRBJ2-7, with unresolved D. The V gene lost 5 bases and the J gene lost 7 bases, with 15 bases spanning the gap. The CDR3 spans 13 residues. The CDR3 is CASSPGRAGEQYF. DNA of the CDR3: TGTGCCAGCAGTCCAGGACGGGCCGGGGAGCAGTACTTC.

This clonotype came up a few times. V gene TRBV11-2 combines with J gene TRBJ2-3; 10 positions match TRBD2. Losses at the gene ends were 0 bases for V and 5 bases for J; bases not matched to a gene: 14. The CDR3 covers 19 residues. CDR1 and CDR2 from the germline V gene are SGHAT and FQNNGV. CDR3 protein: CASSLEFGASGSLIDTQYF. CDR3 DNA sequence: TGTGCCAGCAGCTTAGAGTTCGGGGCTAGCGGGAGTTTAATAGATACGCAGTATTTT.

The chain combines TRBV30 with TRBJ1-2; D not certain. CDR3 size: 13 residues. From germline, CDR1 is GTSNPN and CDR2 SVGIG (reference sequence). Trimming pared 0 bases from V and 6 bases from J, leaving 11 bases between. The DNA of the CDR3 is TGTGCCTGGAGTGTGATGTTAGGCGATGGCTACACCTTC. Translating gives CAWSVMLGDGYTF.

The DNA for the CDR3 is TGTGCCAGCAGCTTAACGCGGACAGGCTGGGAGCTGTTTTTT. The encoded protein is CASSLTRTGWELFF. The rearrangement links TRBV7-2 to TRBJ2-2, with 7 bases matching TRBD1. Unmatched junction bases numbered 6, after V lost 2 bases and J lost 9 bases. This CDR3 is built from 14 residues. Germline V gives CDR1 SGHTA, CDR2 FQGNSA.

This clonotype came up a few times. This chain uses TRBV11-2 with TRBJ2-7; D call uncertain. V was shortened by 0 bases and J by 3 bases, with 15 bases between the two germline ends. CDR3 length equals 16 residues. CDR1 is SGHAT and CDR2 is FQNNGV in the germline V gene. CDR3 residues: CASSLDRFRANYEQYF. CDR3 bases: TGTGCCAGCAGCTTAGATCGATTCCGGGCCAACTACGAGCAGTACTTC.

This chain links TRBV5-1 with TRBJ1-6, with a possible D match to TRBD1 (5 bases). CDR1 SGHRS and CDR2 YFSETQ come from the germline V gene. V was clipped by 2 bases and J by 2 bases, with 17 bases between them. The CDR3 sequence is 18 residues long. CDR3 sequence: CASSFARVEGTYNSPLHF. The CDR3 bases are TGCGCCAGCAGCTTTGCCAGGGTAGAAGGAACCTATAATTCACCCCTCCACTTT.

The chain is built from TRBV5-5 and TRBJ2-7; D perhaps matches TRBD2 (6 bases). Germline CDR1 and CDR2: SGHKS and YYEKEE (reference sequence). V was cut by 3 bases and J by 4 bases, with 17 bases left in between. This CDR3 region has 15 residues. CDR3 sequence reads: CASSSLSGSVYEQYF. The CDR3 nucleotides read TGTGCCAGCAGCTCCCTTTCCGGGAGTGTATACGAGCAGTACTTC.

The chain carries TRBV25-1 and TRBJ2-2; D uncertain. Germline CDR1 is MGHDK and CDR2 is SYGVNS. V lost 4 bases and J lost 2, with 11 bases in between. The CDR3 has 15 residues. The CDR3 loop is CASSALFFNTGELFF. Written as DNA, the CDR3 is TGTGCCAGCAGTGCATTATTCTTTAACACCGGGGAGCTGTTTTTT.

The chain has TRBV5-1 and TRBJ2-7; tentative D call: TRBD2 (6 bases). Germline V gene data show CDR1 as SGHRS and CDR2 as YFSETQ. Deletions cut 7 bases from V and 6 bases from J, with 11 bases between. CDR3 size: 11 residues. The CDR3 region is CASGGGLEQYF. The CDR3 nucleotides are TGCGCCAGCGGTGGAGGGCTCGAGCAGTACTTC.

This clonotype was seen ten or more times. V and J are TRBV20-1 and TRBJ2-5, with a tentative D call TRBD1 (7 bases). CDR3 size: 13 residues. CDR1 and CDR2 (germline): DFQATT, SNEGSKA (reference sequence). The ends were cut back, 2 bases at V and 5 bases at J, with 12 bases in the middle. The CDR3 here is CSARKGAGETQYF. The CDR3 nucleotides are TGCAGTGCTAGAAAGGGGGCGGGGGAGACCCAGTACTTC.

This chain links TRBV5-1 with TRBJ2-5; D ambiguous. The CDR3 is 14 amino acids. Germline V gene lookup returns CDR1 SGHRS and CDR2 YFSETQ. The V end was cut by 0 bases, the J end by 6 bases, with 12 bases between. CDR3 protein: CASSLAVPRKTQYF. The CDR3 DNA follows: TGCGCCAGCAGCTTGGCTGTCCCTCGGAAGACCCAGTACTTC. The full variable domain, in which reference TRBV5-1 and TRBJ2-5 provide the parts outside the CDR3, is KAGVTQTPRYLIKTRGQQVTLSCSPISGHRSVSWYQQTPGQGLQFLFEYFSETQRNKGNFPGRFSGRQFSNSRSEMNVSTLELGDSALYLCASSLAVPRKTQYFGPGTRLLVL.

This clonotype was detected only a few times. This chain connects TRBV12-3 or TRBV12-4 to TRBJ2-6, with a weak D call TRBD1 (5 bases). V gave up 5 bases and J gave up 4 bases, with 21 bases separating them. The CDR3 is 18 amino acids. The CDR3 is CASSPAARVDLGANVLTF. The DNA for the CDR3 is TGTGCCAGCAGTCCTGCGGCCAGGGTGGATTTGGGGGCCAACGTCCTGACTTTC.